This TCR beta chain was observed in a study of blood T cell repertoires in COVID-19. This clone was counted a single time. Germline CDR1 MNHEY, CDR2 SVGAGI. Trimming stripped 6 bases from V and 0 bases from J, with 12 bases between. This CDR3 is 14 amino acids long. Sequencing used immunoSEQ multiplex PCR; TCRdb keeps in-frame clones, though not all of them. The sample has more than 65,000 clones, roughly 82% seen once. The chain combines TRBV6-5 with TRBJ2-7; tentative D call: TRBD1 (6 bases). What was sequenced was peripheral blood. This TCR was sampled from a human donor in a cohort sampled during active COVID-19. The CDR3 reads CASRPQGNSYEQYF. Here the CDR3 DNA reads TGTGCCAGCAGACCCCAGGGGAACTCCTACGAGCAGTACTTC.